A selection of T cell receptor beta chains follows, all from one sample in a study of identical twins. From the 5' RACE reads, TCRdb called clonotypes with MiXCR, one entry per CDR3 protein. Altogether about 220,000 distinct CDR3 sequences are present, around 6.9% being singletons, with the ten largest covering about 1.8%. The sample also formed part of further work on yellow fever vaccine responses in identical twins.

Sequenced material: memory (CD45RO+) T cells sorted from blood. The receptors come from a young woman in good health. Each CDR3 is given with its conserved first and last residue. A D gene is named only where the DNA matches it firmly. Some rows mark clone size as missing; the rest say once, few, many or name a class of expanded clone.

abundance: many
d_gene: NA
j_gene: TRBJ2-7
v_gene: TRBV15
CDR3aa: CATSVGDTDQYF
CDR3nt: TGTGCCACCAGCGTGGGGGACACCGATCAGTACTTC

abundance: NA
d_gene: NA
j_gene: TRBJ1-1
v_gene: TRBV15
CDR3aa: CATSSLRVSNTEAFF
CDR3nt: TGTGCCACCAGCAGCCTCCGGGTCTCGAACACTGAAGCTTTCTTT

abundance: NA
d_gene: NA
j_gene: TRBJ2-1
v_gene: TRBV12-5
CDR3aa: CASGTGTGGEQFF
CDR3nt: TGTGCTAGTGGTACCGGAACCGGTGGGGAGCAGTTCTTC

abundance: NA
d_gene: NA
j_gene: TRBJ2-4
v_gene: TRBV4-3
CDR3aa: CASSPRGDIQYF
CDR3nt: TGCGCCAGCAGCCCTAGGGGGGACATTCAGTACTTC

abundance: many
d_gene: NA
j_gene: TRBJ1-1
v_gene: TRBV10-3
CDR3aa: CAIKQPNTEAFF
CDR3nt: TGTGCCATAAAACAGCCAAACACTGAAGCTTTCTTT

abundance: few
d_gene: NA
j_gene: TRBJ1-4
v_gene: TRBV6-1
CDR3aa: CASSESEGGEKLFF
CDR3nt: TGTGCCAGCAGTGAATCTGAGGGGGGGGAAAAACTGTTTTTT

abundance: NA
d_gene: NA
j_gene: TRBJ2-1
v_gene: TRBV20-1
CDR3aa: CSARVWSDANPNEQFF
CDR3nt: TGCAGTGCTAGAGTCTGGAGTGATGCGAACCCCAATGAGCAGTTCTTC

abundance: many
d_gene: NA
j_gene: TRBJ1-1
v_gene: TRBV5-6
CDR3aa: CASSGWTVNTEAFF
CDR3nt: TGTGCCAGCAGCGGATGGACAGTGAACACTGAAGCTTTCTTT

abundance: NA
d_gene: NA
j_gene: TRBJ2-2
v_gene: TRBV7-9
CDR3aa: CASSFWAANTGELFF
CDR3nt: TGTGCCAGCAGCTTTTGGGCCGCGAACACCGGGGAGCTGTTTTTT

abundance: few
d_gene: NA
j_gene: TRBJ2-1
v_gene: TRBV6-2/TRBV6-3
CDR3aa: CASSRADHHNEQFF
CDR3nt: TGTGCCAGCAGTCGAGCGGACCACCACAATGAGCAGTTCTTC

abundance: many
d_gene: TRBD2
j_gene: TRBJ2-2
v_gene: TRBV11-2
CDR3aa: CASSFKTSGTGELFF
CDR3nt: TGTGCCAGCAGCTTTAAGACTAGCGGGACCGGGGAGCTGTTTTTT

abundance: NA
d_gene: NA
j_gene: TRBJ2-3
v_gene: TRBV20-1
CDR3aa: CSAYRVDTQYF
CDR3nt: TGCAGTGCTTACAGGGTCGATACGCAGTATTTT

abundance: many
d_gene: TRBD1
j_gene: TRBJ2-7
v_gene: TRBV7-2
CDR3aa: CASSLVTGATYEQYF
CDR3nt: TGTGCCAGCAGCTTAGTTACAGGGGCCACCTACGAGCAGTACTTC

abundance: few
d_gene: NA
j_gene: TRBJ2-7
v_gene: TRBV16
CDR3aa: CASSQLGDSYEQYF
CDR3nt: TGTGCCAGCAGCCAATTGGGGGATTCCTACGAGCAGTACTTC

abundance: many
d_gene: NA
j_gene: TRBJ1-1
v_gene: TRBV7-2
CDR3aa: CASSLDQGLNTEAFF
CDR3nt: TGTGCCAGCAGCTTAGATCAGGGACTGAACACTGAAGCTTTCTTT

abundance: many
d_gene: TRBD2
j_gene: TRBJ2-7
v_gene: TRBV7-8
CDR3aa: CASSYIAGGTYEQYF
CDR3nt: TGTGCCAGCAGCTACATAGCGGGAGGGACCTACGAGCAGTACTTC

abundance: NA
d_gene: TRBD2
j_gene: TRBJ2-5
v_gene: TRBV7-2
CDR3aa: CASSPWTSEETQYF
CDR3nt: TGTGCCAGCAGCCCCTGGACTAGCGAAGAGACCCAGTACTTC

abundance: NA
d_gene: TRBD2
j_gene: TRBJ2-3
v_gene: TRBV29-1
CDR3aa: CSVGGDTQYF
CDR3nt: TGCAGCGTCGGGGGGGATACGCAGTATTTT

abundance: NA
d_gene: TRBD2
j_gene: TRBJ2-1
v_gene: TRBV6-5
CDR3aa: CASSYRLADYNEQFF
CDR3nt: TGTGCCAGCAGTTACCGACTAGCCGATTACAATGAGCAGTTCTTC

abundance: NA
d_gene: TRBD2
j_gene: TRBJ2-1
v_gene: TRBV4-3
CDR3aa: CASSQDGLAGGPGYNEQFF
CDR3nt: TGCGCCAGCAGCCAAGATGGGCTAGCGGGAGGGCCCGGCTACAATGAGCAGTTCTTC

abundance: once
d_gene: NA
j_gene: TRBJ1-5
v_gene: TRBV7-2
CDR3aa: CASSLVQGDGNQPQHF
CDR3nt: TGTGCCAGCAGCTTGGTCCAGGGTGATGGCAATCAGCCCCAGCATTTT

abundance: many
d_gene: TRBD1
j_gene: TRBJ1-2
v_gene: TRBV28
CDR3aa: CATSQGAPGYTF
CDR3nt: TGTGCCACCTCCCAGGGGGCGCCGGGCTACACCTTC

abundance: many
d_gene: TRBD1
j_gene: TRBJ1-1
v_gene: TRBV20-1
CDR3aa: CSAPPGQRNTEAFF
CDR3nt: TGCAGTGCTCCTCCGGGACAGAGGAACACTGAAGCTTTCTTT

abundance: NA
d_gene: NA
j_gene: TRBJ2-7
v_gene: TRBV4-1
CDR3aa: CASSQEPGSTYEQYF
CDR3nt: TGCGCCAGCAGCCAAGAGCCAGGTTCAACCTACGAGCAGTACTTC

abundance: many
d_gene: NA
j_gene: TRBJ2-4
v_gene: TRBV28
CDR3aa: CASSKQSTVAKNIQYF
CDR3nt: TGTGCCAGCAGTAAACAGTCTACCGTAGCCAAAAACATTCAGTACTTC

abundance: few
d_gene: NA
j_gene: TRBJ2-7
v_gene: TRBV2
CDR3aa: CASSEGRGHFSYEQYF
CDR3nt: TGTGCCAGCAGTGAAGGGCGGGGACACTTCTCCTACGAGCAGTACTTC

abundance: NA
d_gene: NA
j_gene: TRBJ2-7
v_gene: TRBV28
CDR3aa: CASTTTYEQYF
CDR3nt: TGTGCCAGCACGACCACCTACGAGCAGTACTTC

abundance: NA
d_gene: NA
j_gene: TRBJ1-1
v_gene: TRBV24-1
CDR3aa: CATSLLGGTEAFF
CDR3nt: TGTGCCACCAGTTTGCTTGGGGGCACTGAAGCTTTCTTT

abundance: many
d_gene: NA
j_gene: TRBJ1-6
v_gene: TRBV5-1
CDR3aa: CASSLGSGNNSPLHF
CDR3nt: TGCGCCAGCAGCTTGGGTTCAGGAAATAATTCACCCCTCCACTTT

abundance: NA
d_gene: TRBD2
j_gene: TRBJ2-7
v_gene: TRBV7-9
CDR3aa: CASSPLAGEWYEQYF
CDR3nt: TGTGCCAGCAGCCCCCTCGCGGGGGAATGGTACGAGCAGTACTTC

abundance: few
d_gene: TRBD1
j_gene: TRBJ1-5
v_gene: TRBV5-6
CDR3aa: CASSLDRGRNNQPQHF
CDR3nt: TGTGCCAGCAGCCTGGACAGGGGGCGAAACAATCAGCCCCAGCATTTT

abundance: NA
d_gene: TRBD2
j_gene: TRBJ2-5
v_gene: TRBV20-1
CDR3aa: CSAHLTSGKETQYF
CDR3nt: TGCAGTGCCCACTTGACTAGCGGGAAAGAGACCCAGTACTTC

abundance: few
d_gene: TRBD2
j_gene: TRBJ2-3
v_gene: TRBV11-2
CDR3aa: CASSPGKGRIGRAIDTQYF
CDR3nt: TGTGCCAGCAGCCCAGGGAAGGGGCGTATCGGGAGGGCTATAGATACGCAGTATTTT

abundance: few
d_gene: NA
j_gene: TRBJ1-4
v_gene: TRBV6-5
CDR3aa: CASSYSGRGGEKLFF
CDR3nt: TGTGCCAGCAGTTACTCGGGCAGGGGTGGCGAAAAACTGTTTTTT

abundance: NA
d_gene: NA
j_gene: TRBJ2-6
v_gene: TRBV7-8
CDR3aa: CASSPLATGANVLTF
CDR3nt: TGTGCCAGCAGTCCACTCGCGACGGGGGCCAACGTCCTGACTTTC

abundance: few
d_gene: TRBD1
j_gene: TRBJ1-1
v_gene: TRBV10-3
CDR3aa: CAISEGTDGSTEAFF
CDR3nt: TGTGCCATCAGTGAGGGGACAGATGGGAGCACTGAAGCTTTCTTT

abundance: NA
d_gene: TRBD1
j_gene: TRBJ1-2
v_gene: TRBV7-2
CDR3aa: CASSSSTGMGYTF
CDR3nt: TGTGCCAGCAGCTCGTCGACAGGGATGGGCTACACCTTC

abundance: few
d_gene: NA
j_gene: TRBJ2-3
v_gene: TRBV11-2
CDR3aa: CASSLDGSGGDTQYF
CDR3nt: TGTGCCAGCAGCTTAGATGGTTCAGGGGGGGATACGCAGTATTTT

abundance: few
d_gene: NA
j_gene: TRBJ2-5
v_gene: TRBV29-1
CDR3aa: CSVGRGETQYF
CDR3nt: TGCAGCGTTGGGCGTGGGGAGACCCAGTACTTC

abundance: many
d_gene: NA
j_gene: TRBJ2-2
v_gene: TRBV11-2
CDR3aa: CASSINYNTGELFF
CDR3nt: TGTGCCAGCAGCATAAACTACAACACCGGGGAGCTGTTTTTT

abundance: few
d_gene: NA
j_gene: TRBJ2-3
v_gene: TRBV27
CDR3aa: CASSYSGRPGTDTQYF
CDR3nt: TGTGCCAGCAGTTACTCGGGGCGACCCGGCACAGATACGCAGTATTTT

abundance: few
d_gene: NA
j_gene: TRBJ2-7
v_gene: TRBV2
CDR3aa: CASSDVGSYEQYF
CDR3nt: TGTGCCAGCAGTGACGTTGGTTCCTACGAGCAGTACTTC

abundance: many
d_gene: NA
j_gene: TRBJ2-3
v_gene: TRBV4-2
CDR3aa: CASSQDYGGANTDTQYF
CDR3nt: TGTGCCAGCAGCCAAGATTATGGGGGAGCGAACACAGATACGCAGTATTTT

abundance: many
d_gene: NA
j_gene: TRBJ2-2
v_gene: TRBV7-2
CDR3aa: CASSSPGPRNGELFF
CDR3nt: TGTGCCAGCAGCTCCCCCGGACCTAGGAACGGGGAGCTGTTTTTT

abundance: NA
d_gene: NA
j_gene: TRBJ2-3
v_gene: TRBV18
CDR3aa: CASSPPGHRDSFAQYF
CDR3nt: TGTGCCAGCTCACCACCCGGACACAGGGACTCTTTCGCGCAGTATTTT

abundance: few
d_gene: NA
j_gene: TRBJ1-2
v_gene: TRBV12-3/TRBV12-4
CDR3aa: CASSLAKGGYGYTF
CDR3nt: TGTGCCAGCAGTTTAGCTAAGGGCGGCTATGGCTACACCTTC

abundance: few
d_gene: NA
j_gene: TRBJ2-4
v_gene: TRBV7-2
CDR3aa: CASSFRGMGAKNIQYF
CDR3nt: TGTGCCAGCAGCTTTCGGGGGATGGGGGCCAAAAACATTCAGTACTTC

abundance: many
d_gene: NA
j_gene: TRBJ2-1
v_gene: TRBV10-3
CDR3aa: CAISESGRGPNEQFF
CDR3nt: TGTGCCATCAGTGAGTCAGGTCGGGGACCCAATGAGCAGTTCTTC

abundance: many
d_gene: NA
j_gene: TRBJ2-1
v_gene: TRBV14
CDR3aa: CASSRYNEQFF
CDR3nt: TGTGCCAGCAGCCGGTACAATGAGCAGTTCTTC

abundance: NA
d_gene: NA
j_gene: TRBJ2-2
v_gene: TRBV2
CDR3aa: CASSIDTGELFF
CDR3nt: TGTGCCAGCAGCATAGACACCGGGGAGCTGTTTTTT

abundance: many
d_gene: NA
j_gene: TRBJ2-4
v_gene: TRBV7-2
CDR3aa: CASSARDTGNIQYF
CDR3nt: TGTGCCAGCAGCGCCCGGGACACCGGAAACATTCAGTACTTC

abundance: NA
d_gene: NA
j_gene: TRBJ2-5
v_gene: TRBV24-1
CDR3aa: CATRDGVLETQYF
CDR3nt: TGTGCCACCAGGGACGGGGTGCTGGAGACCCAGTACTTC

abundance: many
d_gene: NA
j_gene: TRBJ1-4
v_gene: TRBV5-6
CDR3aa: CASTAWGGGGEKLFF
CDR3nt: TGTGCCAGCACCGCCTGGGGGGGCGGAGGTGAAAAACTGTTTTTT

abundance: many
d_gene: TRBD2
j_gene: TRBJ2-3
v_gene: TRBV11-1
CDR3aa: CASSPRLHRLAGTDTQYF
CDR3nt: TGTGCCAGCAGCCCCCGACTACATAGACTAGCGGGCACAGATACGCAGTATTTT

abundance: many
d_gene: NA
j_gene: TRBJ2-7
v_gene: TRBV27
CDR3aa: CASSPNRYSYEQYF
CDR3nt: TGTGCCAGCAGTCCCAACAGGTATTCCTACGAGCAGTACTTC